This T cell receptor beta chain was sequenced in a study of blood T cell repertoires in COVID-19. Overall study: Some COVID-19 samples were acute and others convalescent; all came from the United States, Italy and Spain. The cDNA or gDNA used as material had been derived from T cells, B-cell-depleted T cells, or PBMCs.

Libraries were prepared by immunoSEQ multiplex PCR; TCRdb keeps only in-frame clonotypes and omits some of them. The data contain some 220,000 clones, roughly four fifths of them singletons. The trim removed 4 bases at V and 3 bases at J, leaving 3 bases unmatched. Germline CDR1 and CDR2: LGHDT and YNNKEL (reference sequence). This CDR3 comprises 13 residues. Enrolled during active infection, Seattle patients were then followed longitudinally. The receptor comes from a woman between 65 and 79 years old with COVID-19, enrolled during active disease. The chain carries TRBV3-1 (or the pseudogene TRBV3-2) and TRBJ2-7; TRBD2 matches 7 bases. Material for sequencing was peripheral blood. The CDR3, as DNA: TGTGCCAGCAGCCGCAGCGGGAACTACGAGCAGTACTTC. This encodes CASSRSGNYEQYF.